This paragraph covers one T cell receptor beta chain sequence. Its antigen is not yet known. Base qualities are not at hand, and no much larger clone is one base apart. The sample originates from a study of graft-versus-host responses after intestinal transplantation (dated by TCRdb to the early 2020s). About the investigation overall: Recipients received multivisceral, liver-intestinal, or isolated intestinal transplants. All recipients received anti-thymocyte globulin induction followed by maintenance tacrolimus and steroids for around 3 years. After intestinal transplantation, graft-versus-host and host-versus-graft alloreactive T cell clones in the graft, circulation and bone marrow were tracked using bulk TCR-beta CDR3 sequencing. To identify alloreactive clones, pre-transplant mixed lymphocyte reaction products were sequenced and compared with unstimulated pre-transplant donor and recipient T cells. A cohort of under 30 intestinal transplant recipients, including one retransplant, was enrolled, and a few patients lacking pretransplant specimens were excluded. Donor T cell macrochimerism was defined as a peak of at least 4% donor T cells among recipient peripheral blood mononuclear cells. Rather than going through the commercial service, samples from three later patients were sequenced in-house on an Illumina MiSeq and processed with MiXCR. The research as a whole found: High GvH to HvG T cell clonal ratios were observed in the allografts of patients with donor T cell macrochimerism. GvH clones were found in recipient bone marrow, and some of the GvH clones appeared earlier in ileal mucosa or blood, which is consistent with an intestinal mucosal origin. Early after transplant, declines in HvG clones were associated with peak levels of circulating GvH clones. The conclusions were limited by the relatively low number and heterogeneity of the intestinal transplant patients.

The meaning of the sample's time point label: cells obtained before transplantation from donor or recipient. CD3+CD4+ and CD3+CD8+ populations were FACS-sorted from unstimulated pre-transplant donor and recipient cells taken from spleen or lymph nodes. The method was the immunoSEQ multiplex PCR assay. For most patients, genomic DNA was isolated with the Qiagen DNeasy Blood and Tissue Kit and shipped frozen to Adaptive Biotechnologies for TCR sequencing. High-throughput TCR-beta CDR3 sequencing of genomic DNA from most patients was performed by Adaptive Biotechnologies. Per the source publication's procedure: TCR sequencing data were retrieved from Adaptive's ImmunoSEQ software for roughly 20 patients, whereas three other patients were processed with MiXCR and VDJtools. To correct CD4 versus CD8 sorting errors, any sequence found in both subsets at a frequency ratio below 5:1 was removed. CDR3 nucleotide sequences shared between donor and recipient were removed because the origin of such sequences could not be assigned. Alloreactive clones required at least 2-fold expansion over unstimulated cells and minimum CFSE-low frequency of 0.002% (template counts) or 0.001% (read counts). Mappable clones were those detected in sequenced pre-transplant spleen, lymph node, or MLR CFSE-low populations of the donor or recipient. Cumulative frequency of alloreactive clones was calculated as a percentage of all sequences weighted by copy number. TCRdb obtained this table from immuneACCESS and retained in-frame rearrangements with V and J assigned. These tables miss some clones; where compared with another copy, unresolved V genes account for less than half of the shortfall, and the remainder is unexplained. D and trimming come from the DNA, and the V and J calls and clone size come from that table. The sample yields some 85,000 clones; roughly 92% were counted once. The ten largest clones represent roughly 0.4% of the sample.

From cysteine to phenylalanine, the CDR3 is 14 amino acids long. Only the CDR3 part of the read is kept: 42 bases, read in frame from the first base. In the germline V gene, CDR1 corresponds to MGHRA and CDR2 to YSYEKL. The V end gives up 3 bases and the J end 5 bases, leaving 1 base in the junction not matched to a gene. The TCR originated in a human donor who was the organ donor for an intestinal transplant. Source: unstimulated CD8+ T cells sorted from spleen or lymph node cells, taken before transplant. This sequence uses TRBV4-1 and TRBJ2-1; a stretch of 10 junction bases matches TRBD2. The CDR3 here reads CASSHGLADNEQFF. Here is the DNA: TGCGCCAGCAGCCACGGACTAGCGGACAATGAGCAGTTCTTC.